This T cell receptor (beta chain) derives from a study of blood T cell repertoires in COVID-19. On the study more broadly: PBMCs, B-cell-depleted T cells, or T cells provided the cDNA or gDNA that made up the material.

Using immunoSEQ multiplex PCR, the repertoire was profiled, and TCRdb retains in-frame clones only, with some absent. The sample shows some 130,000 clones, less than 90% of them seen only once. The CDR3 is 16 residues long. Germline V gene data show CDR1 as ENHRY and CDR2 as SYGVKD. V shed 3 bases and J shed 0 bases, with 9 bases lying between them. Sequenced: peripheral blood. The sequence derives from an elderly man with acute or convalescent COVID-19. The chain joins TRBV10-3 to TRBJ2-6; no definite D call. The CDR3 DNA follows: TGTGCCATCAGTGAATTGAGGTTCTCTGGGGCCAACGTCCTGACTTTC. As protein: CAISELRFSGANVLTF.